This T cell receptor (beta chain) is from a study of shared clonotypes between healthy human individuals. Regarding the study as a whole: All-four-donor shared clonotypes had higher generation probabilities than non-shared clonotypes did.

The protocol was immunoSEQ multiplex PCR, while the TCRdb copy is restricted to in-frame clones and leaves out a portion. The table lists 2 million to 2.5 million clones, around 95% of them singletons. As for this clone: Its antigen is unknown. Different DNA sequences within this sample yield the same CDR3.

The TCR was taken from a man younger than 35 in good health. Source material: naive CD4+ T cells sorted from blood. Sample subset: CD45RA+ positively selected.

DNA of the CDR3: TGTGCCAGCAGCGTAGGCGGGACAGCTAACTATGGCTACACCTTC. Its translation is CASSVGGTANYGYTF. The chain couples TRBV9 to TRBJ1-2; 7 bases line up with TRBD1. CDR1 is SGDLS and CDR2 is YYNGEE in the germline V gene. The CDR3 is 15 amino acids. J gave up 0 bases and V 0 bases, and 2 bases lay outside the gene matches.